The clone carrying this T cell receptor beta chain showed up many times. The antigen remains undetermined. The CDR3 runs 16 residues. Germline assignment: CDR1 MNHNS and CDR2 SASEGT. V lost 6 bases and J 0 bases, leaving 12 bases between the germline ends. There were no patients who had received any treatment before thyroid surgery. This sample was included in a study of metastatic and nonmetastatic thyroid tumors. As for the study in general: Peripheral blood and tumor or nodule samples from malignant and benign thyroid patients were compared. Notes on the study in general: Within blood and tumor, benign nodules reportedly had significantly lower TCR beta diversity than malignant thyroid tumors did.

Study processing details: The study took CDR3 differences across clinicopathological groups and made a distant-metastasis classifier for papillary thyroid cancer from them. MiXCR reprocessed the PCR reads for TCRdb. TCRdb's processing, not the authors' own work, is the source of the V and J calls. The repertoire holds 64,000 or so clones, with about a sixth as singletons. The sample consisted of blood. The clonotype comes from a male donor with papillary thyroid cancer or a benign thyroid nodule (not recorded which). Some clones in this sample may be carry-over from other donors' samples. The chain combines TRBV6-1 with TRBJ1-6; D is unclear. The CDR3 nucleotides are TGTGCCAGCAGCCCAGATGGCAGCTCCTATAATTCACCCCTCCACTTT. Translated, it gives CASSPDGSSYNSPLHF.